This T cell receptor (beta chain) was obtained from a study of metastatic and nonmetastatic thyroid tumors. Study background: The comparison covered peripheral blood and tumor or nodule tissue in malignant and benign thyroid patients. Findings and caveats of the study: As reported, TCR beta diversity in blood and tumor was significantly higher in malignant thyroid tumors than in benign nodules.

Germline CDR1 and CDR2: SQVTM and ANQGSEA. This CDR3 spans 12 amino acids. The V gene lost 2 bases and the J gene lost 1 base, with 6 bases spanning the gap. Each patient came to thyroid surgery without any prior treatment (of any kind). The table lists this clone with many counts. Its antigen is currently unknown. In the source study's methods: CDR3 was compared across clinicopathological groups, and the resulting differences were used to build a distant-metastasis classifier for papillary thyroid cancer. TCRdb re-analyzed the PCR reads through MiXCR. The V and J calls here are based on TCRdb, not the publication. The sample shows more than 40,000 clones, around 28% of them seen only once.

The J gene is TRBJ2-7, the V gene TRBV29-1; no definite D call. This clonotype was sampled from a male donor with papillary thyroid cancer or a benign thyroid nodule (not recorded which). Some clones in this sample may be carry-over from other donors' samples. Sequencing used blood. CDR3 nucleotides: TGCAGCGTTGAATGTCCTTCCTACGAGCAGTACTTC. This translates into CSVECPSYEQYF.